The sequence of this T cell receptor beta chain was determined in a study of blood T cell repertoires in COVID-19. Study-level background: Italy, Spain and the United States were the sources of the convalescent and acute COVID-19 samples. PBMCs, B-cell-depleted T cells, or T cells provided the cDNA or gDNA that made up the material.

V was clipped by 5 bases and J by 0 bases, with 14 bases between them. CDR3 size: 15 residues. CDR1 is SGHAT and CDR2 is FQNNGV in the germline V gene. Authors' data handling: Nucleated cell counts were estimated from reference gene primer amplification. The repertoire was sequenced with immunoSEQ multiplex PCR; TCRdb's copy has only in-frame clones and lacks some. V, J and clone size are taken as reported in that table, and D and trimming were inferred from the DNA itself. This table holds 55,000 to 75,000 clones, about 80% found once. This clone appeared once. The chain links TRBV11-2 to TRBJ2-7; perhaps TRBD1 as D (6 bases). Input material: peripheral blood. The TCR originated in a man older than 75 with COVID-19, enrolled during active disease. CDR3 nucleotides: TGTGCCAGCAGCCGTCGACAGGAGCCCTCCTACGAGCAGTACTTC. Residues: CASSRRQEPSYEQYF.